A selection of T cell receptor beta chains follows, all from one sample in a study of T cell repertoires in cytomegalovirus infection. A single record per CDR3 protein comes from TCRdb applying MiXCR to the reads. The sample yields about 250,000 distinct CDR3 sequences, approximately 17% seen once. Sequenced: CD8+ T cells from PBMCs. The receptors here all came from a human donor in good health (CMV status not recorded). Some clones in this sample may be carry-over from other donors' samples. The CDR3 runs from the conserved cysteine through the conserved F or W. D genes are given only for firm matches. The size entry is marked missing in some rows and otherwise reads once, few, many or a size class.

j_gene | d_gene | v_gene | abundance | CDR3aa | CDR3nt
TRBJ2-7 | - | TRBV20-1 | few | CSASSGTDTYEQYF | TGCAGTGCATCATCCGGGACGGATACCTACGAGCAGTACTTC
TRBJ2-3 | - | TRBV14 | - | CASSQNAQAGISTDTQYF | TGTGCCAGCAGCCAGAACGCCCAGGCCGGGATAAGCACAGATACGCAGTATTTT
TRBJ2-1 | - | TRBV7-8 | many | CASSFRGNEQFF | TGTGCCAGCAGCTTCAGGGGCAATGAGCAGTTCTTC
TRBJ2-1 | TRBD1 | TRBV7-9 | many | CASRLLLGQGGNEQFF | TGTGCCAGCAGACTCCTGCTGGGACAGGGGGGCAATGAGCAGTTCTTC
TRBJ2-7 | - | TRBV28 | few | CASRGSSYEQYF | TGTGCCAGCAGGGGGTCTTCGTACGAGCAGTACTTC
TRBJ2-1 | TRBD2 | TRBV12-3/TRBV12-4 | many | CASSLGRGEDEQFF | TGTGCCAGCAGTTTAGGGCGGGGGGAGGATGAGCAGTTCTTC
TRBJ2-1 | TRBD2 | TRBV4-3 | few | CASSQETSGFYNEQFF | TGCGCCAGCAGCCAAGAGACTAGCGGTTTCTACAATGAGCAGTTCTTC
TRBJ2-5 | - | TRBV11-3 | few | CASSREGGPGETQYF | TGTGCCAGCAGCCGGGAAGGGGGGCCGGGAGAGACCCAGTACTTC
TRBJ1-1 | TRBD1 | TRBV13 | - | CASSGRGQGNTEAFF | TGTGCCAGCAGCGGGCGGGGACAGGGGAACACTGAAGCTTTCTTT
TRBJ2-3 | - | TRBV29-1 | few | CSVELQVAQYF | TGCAGCGTTGAATTGCAGGTGGCGCAGTATTTT
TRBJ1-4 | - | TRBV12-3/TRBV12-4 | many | CASRGDDGQTNEKLFF | TGTGCCAGCAGAGGAGATGACGGCCAAACTAATGAAAAACTGTTTTTT
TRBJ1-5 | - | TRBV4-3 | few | CASSQEAGSQPQHF | TGCGCCAGCAGCCAAGAGGCAGGGAGTCAGCCCCAGCATTTT
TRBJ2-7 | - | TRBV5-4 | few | CASSSALSYEQYF | TGTGCCAGCAGCTCAGCCCTGTCCTACGAGCAGTACTTC
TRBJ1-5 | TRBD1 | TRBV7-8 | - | CASSYYMRTGSNQPQHF | TGTGCCAGCAGCTACTATATGCGGACAGGAAGCAATCAGCCCCAGCATTTT
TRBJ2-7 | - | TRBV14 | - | CASSQGPPSYEQYF | TGTGCCAGCAGCCAAGGCCCGCCTTCCTACGAGCAGTACTTC
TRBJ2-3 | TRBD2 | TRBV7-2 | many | CASSRGTSGRDTQYF | TGTGCCAGCAGCCGAGGGACTAGCGGGAGGGATACGCAGTATTTT